This T cell receptor beta chain was sequenced during a study of T cell responses to AZD1222 COVID-19 vaccine. Study conclusions and caveats: Clonal diversity was possibly underestimated, and white British individuals and females predominated among donors. Along spike, vaccine-associated CD4 TCRs were found throughout, with dominance at 160-218 and 743-854.

Deletions cut 4 bases from V and 9 bases from J, with 9 bases between. The CDR3 has 11 residues. Germline CDR1 LNHDA, CDR2 SQIVND (reference sequence). Produced via immunoSEQ multiplex PCR; TCRdb's table is partial and in-frame only. This table holds roughly 150,000 clones, approximately 92% found once. Whether given at about 4 or about 12 weeks, second doses were pooled. Details on this clone: No antigen is known for it.

The sample was peripheral blood, taken 28 days after the second AZD1222 dose. The chain carries TRBV19 and TRBJ1-2; the D gene is possibly TRBD1 (5 bases). This sequence was found in an adult who received the AZD1222 COVID-19 vaccine. The CDR3 DNA reads TGTGCCAGTAGTACAGGGATTCGCTACACCTTC. The encoded protein is CASSTGIRYTF.